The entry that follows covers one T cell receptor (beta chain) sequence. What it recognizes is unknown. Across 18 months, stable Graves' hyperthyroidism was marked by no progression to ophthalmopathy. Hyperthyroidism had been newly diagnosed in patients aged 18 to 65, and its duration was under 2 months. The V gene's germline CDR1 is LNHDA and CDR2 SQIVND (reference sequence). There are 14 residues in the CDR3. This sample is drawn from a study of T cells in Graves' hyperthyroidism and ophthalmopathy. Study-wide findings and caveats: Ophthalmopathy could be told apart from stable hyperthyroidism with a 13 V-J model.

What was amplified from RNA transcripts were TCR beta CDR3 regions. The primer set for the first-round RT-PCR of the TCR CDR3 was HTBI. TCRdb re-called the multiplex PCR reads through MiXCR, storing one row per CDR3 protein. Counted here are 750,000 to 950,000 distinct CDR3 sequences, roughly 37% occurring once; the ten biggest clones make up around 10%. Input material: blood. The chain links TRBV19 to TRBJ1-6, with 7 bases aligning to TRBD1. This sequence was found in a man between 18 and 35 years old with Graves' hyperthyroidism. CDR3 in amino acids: CARDLTGAASPLHF. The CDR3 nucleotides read TGTGCTAGAGATCTTACAGGGGCAGCATCACCCCTCCACTTT.